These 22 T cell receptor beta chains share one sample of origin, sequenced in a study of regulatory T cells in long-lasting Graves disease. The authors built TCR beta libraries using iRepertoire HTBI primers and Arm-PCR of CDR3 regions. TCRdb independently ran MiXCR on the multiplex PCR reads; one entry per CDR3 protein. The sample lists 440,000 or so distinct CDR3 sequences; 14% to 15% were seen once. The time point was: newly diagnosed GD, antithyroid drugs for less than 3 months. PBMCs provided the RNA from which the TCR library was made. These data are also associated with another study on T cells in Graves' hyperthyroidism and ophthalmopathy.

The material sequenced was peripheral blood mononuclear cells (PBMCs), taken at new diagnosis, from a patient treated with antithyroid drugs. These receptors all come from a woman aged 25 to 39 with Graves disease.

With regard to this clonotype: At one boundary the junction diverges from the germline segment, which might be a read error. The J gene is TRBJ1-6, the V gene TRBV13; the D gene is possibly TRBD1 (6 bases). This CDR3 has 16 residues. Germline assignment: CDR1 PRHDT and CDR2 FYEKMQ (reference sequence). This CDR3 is CVSSPAATGRNSPLHF. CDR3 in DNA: TGTGTCAGCAGCCCAGCAGCAACAGGGCGGAATTCACCCCTCCACTTT.

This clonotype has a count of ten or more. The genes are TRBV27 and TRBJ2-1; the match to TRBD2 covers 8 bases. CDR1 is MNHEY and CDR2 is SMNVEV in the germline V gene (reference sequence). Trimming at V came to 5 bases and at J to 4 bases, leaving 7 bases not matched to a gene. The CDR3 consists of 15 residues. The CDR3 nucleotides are TGTGCCAGCAGTCTAGAGCGGGAGTCGTACAATGAGCAGTTCTTC. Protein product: CASSLERESYNEQFF.

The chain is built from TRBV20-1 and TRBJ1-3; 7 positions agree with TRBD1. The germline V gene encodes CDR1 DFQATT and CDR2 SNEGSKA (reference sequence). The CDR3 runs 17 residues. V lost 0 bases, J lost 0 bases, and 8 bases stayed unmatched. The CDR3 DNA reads TGCAGTGCTAGAGACTCTGGACAGGACCTCTCTGGAAACACCATATATTTT. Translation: CSARDSGQDLSGNTIYF.

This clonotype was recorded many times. The CDR3 DNA reads TGTGCCAGCAGCCCCCAAGGGTCCTCCTACAATGAGCAGTTCTTC. This translates into CASSPQGSSYNEQFF. The rearrangement links TRBV7-9 to TRBJ2-1; D is unresolved. CDR1 and CDR2 (germline): SEHNR, FQNEAQ (reference sequence). CDR3 length: 15 amino acids. Trimming took 5 bases from V and 0 from J, leaving 11 bases between them.

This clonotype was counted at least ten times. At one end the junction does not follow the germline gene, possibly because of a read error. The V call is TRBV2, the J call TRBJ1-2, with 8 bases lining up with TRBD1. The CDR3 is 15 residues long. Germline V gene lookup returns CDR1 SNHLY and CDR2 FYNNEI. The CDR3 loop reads CVSSEAGAGGGGYTF. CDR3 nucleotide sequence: TGTGTCAGCAGTGAAGCGGGGGCAGGGGGCGGCGGCTACACCTTC.

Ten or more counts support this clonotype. CDR3 in amino acids: CASSQEGQVLDYEQYF. Here the CDR3 DNA reads TGTGCCAGCAGCCAAGAGGGACAGGTCTTAGACTACGAGCAGTACTTC. The chain has TRBV3-1 and TRBJ2-7; TRBD1 agrees at 8 bases. The length of the CDR3 is 16 residues. V was pared by 0 bases and J by 3 bases, with 7 bases of the junction left unmatched. Germline V lookup: CDR1 LGHDT, CDR2 YNNKEL (reference sequence).

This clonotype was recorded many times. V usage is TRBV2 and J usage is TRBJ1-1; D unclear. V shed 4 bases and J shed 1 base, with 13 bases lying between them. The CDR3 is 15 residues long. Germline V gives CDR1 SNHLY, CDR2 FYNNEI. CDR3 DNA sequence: TGTGCCAGCAGTGGGCCATACCGACGGAACACTGAAGCTTTCTTT. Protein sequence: CASSGPYRRNTEAFF.

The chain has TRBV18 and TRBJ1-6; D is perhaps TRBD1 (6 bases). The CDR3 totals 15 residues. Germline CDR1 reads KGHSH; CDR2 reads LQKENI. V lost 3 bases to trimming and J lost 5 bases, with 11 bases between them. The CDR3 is CASSPAQGNNSPLHF. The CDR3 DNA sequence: TGTGCCAGCTCACCGGCACAGGGAAATAATTCACCCCTCCACTTT.

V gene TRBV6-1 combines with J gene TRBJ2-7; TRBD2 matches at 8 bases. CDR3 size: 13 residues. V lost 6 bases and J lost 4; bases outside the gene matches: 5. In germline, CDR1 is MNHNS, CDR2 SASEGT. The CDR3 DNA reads TGTGCCAGCAGACCCGGGAGGGGGTACGAGCAGTACTTC. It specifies CASRPGRGYEQYF.

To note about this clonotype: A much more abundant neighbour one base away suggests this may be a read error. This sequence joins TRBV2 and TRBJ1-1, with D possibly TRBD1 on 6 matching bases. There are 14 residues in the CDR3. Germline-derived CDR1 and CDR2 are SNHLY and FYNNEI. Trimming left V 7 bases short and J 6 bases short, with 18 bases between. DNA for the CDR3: TGTGCCAGCACCTTAACAGAGGGGGAGTCTGAAGCTTTCTTT. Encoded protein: CASTLTEGESEAFF.

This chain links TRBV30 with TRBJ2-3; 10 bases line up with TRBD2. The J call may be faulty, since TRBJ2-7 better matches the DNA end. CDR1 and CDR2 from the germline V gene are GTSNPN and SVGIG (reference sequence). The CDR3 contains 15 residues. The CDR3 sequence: CAWTSGTSAAYEQYF. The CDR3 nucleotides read TGTGCCTGGACCAGCGGGACTAGCGCCGCCTACGAGCAGTACTTC.

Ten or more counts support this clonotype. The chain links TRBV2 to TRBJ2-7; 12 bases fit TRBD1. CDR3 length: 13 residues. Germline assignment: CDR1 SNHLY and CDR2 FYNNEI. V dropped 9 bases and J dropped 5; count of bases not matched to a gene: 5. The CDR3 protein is CARSGTGGHEQYF. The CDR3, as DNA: TGTGCCAGGTCCGGGACAGGGGGCCACGAGCAGTACTTC.

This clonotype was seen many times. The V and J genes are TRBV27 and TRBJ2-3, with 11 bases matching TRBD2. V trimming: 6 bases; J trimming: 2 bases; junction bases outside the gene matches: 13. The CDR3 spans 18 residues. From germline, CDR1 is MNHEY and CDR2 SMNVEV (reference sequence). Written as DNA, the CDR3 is TGTGCCAGCAGCCGATGGGCTAGCGGGAGGTCGGACACAGATACGCAGTATTTT. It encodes CASSRWASGRSDTDTQYF.

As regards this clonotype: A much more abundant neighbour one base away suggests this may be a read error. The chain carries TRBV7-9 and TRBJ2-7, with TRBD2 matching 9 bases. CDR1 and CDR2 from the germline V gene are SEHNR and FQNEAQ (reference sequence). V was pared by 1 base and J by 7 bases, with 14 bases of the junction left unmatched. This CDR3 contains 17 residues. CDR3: CASSLGGAGGSYNEQYF. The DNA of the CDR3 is TGTGCCAGCAGCTTAGGGGGAGCGGGAGGATCCTACAATGAGCAGTACTTC.

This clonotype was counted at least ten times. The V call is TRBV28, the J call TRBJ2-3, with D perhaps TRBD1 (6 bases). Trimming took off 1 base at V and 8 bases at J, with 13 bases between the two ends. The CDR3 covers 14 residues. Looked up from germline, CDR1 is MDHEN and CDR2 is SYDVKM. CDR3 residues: CASSLSAPQGTQYF. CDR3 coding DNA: TGTGCCAGCAGTTTATCGGCCCCACAGGGTACGCAGTATTTT.

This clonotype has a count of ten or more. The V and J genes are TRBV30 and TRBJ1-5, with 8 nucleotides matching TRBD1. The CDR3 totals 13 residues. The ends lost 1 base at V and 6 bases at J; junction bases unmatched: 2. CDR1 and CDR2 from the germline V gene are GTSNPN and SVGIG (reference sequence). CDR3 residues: CAWSGQGSQPQHF. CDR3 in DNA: TGTGCCTGGAGTGGACAGGGGAGTCAGCCCCAGCATTTT.

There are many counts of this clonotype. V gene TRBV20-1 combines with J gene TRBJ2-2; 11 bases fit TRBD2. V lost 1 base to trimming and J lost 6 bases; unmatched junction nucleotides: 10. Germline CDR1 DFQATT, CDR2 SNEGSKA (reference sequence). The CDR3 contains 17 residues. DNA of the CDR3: TGCAGTGCTAGAGGAATTAGCGGGAGGGCCGGAGCCGGGGAGCTGTTTTTT. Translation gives CSARGISGRAGAGELFF.

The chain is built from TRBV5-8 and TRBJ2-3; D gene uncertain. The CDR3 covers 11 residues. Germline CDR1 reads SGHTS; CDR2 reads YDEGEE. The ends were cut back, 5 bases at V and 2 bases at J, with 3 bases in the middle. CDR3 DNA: TGTGCCAGCAGGCACACAGATACGCAGTATTTT. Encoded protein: CASRHTDTQYF.

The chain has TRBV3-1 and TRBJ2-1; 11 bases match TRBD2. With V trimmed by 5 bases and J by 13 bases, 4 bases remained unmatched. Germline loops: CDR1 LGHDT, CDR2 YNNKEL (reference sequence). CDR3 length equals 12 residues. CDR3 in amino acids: CASSILAGVQFF. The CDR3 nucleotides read TGTGCCAGCAGCATACTAGCGGGAGTCCAGTTCTTC.

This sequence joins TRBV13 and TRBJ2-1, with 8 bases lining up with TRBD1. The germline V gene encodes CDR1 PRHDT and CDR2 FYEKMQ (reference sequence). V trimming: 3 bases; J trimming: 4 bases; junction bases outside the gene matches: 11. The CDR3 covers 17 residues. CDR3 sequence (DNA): TGTGCCAGCAGCTTTCCATCGACAGGGGCGCTTTACAATGAGCAGTTCTTC. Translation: CASSFPSTGALYNEQFF.

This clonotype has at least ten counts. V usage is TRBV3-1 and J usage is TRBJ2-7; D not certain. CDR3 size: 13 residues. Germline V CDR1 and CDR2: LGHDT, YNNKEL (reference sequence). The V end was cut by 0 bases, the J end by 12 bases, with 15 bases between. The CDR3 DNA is TGTGCCAGCAGCCAAGATAGAGTTTCTGGCGTGTACTTC. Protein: CASSQDRVSGVYF.

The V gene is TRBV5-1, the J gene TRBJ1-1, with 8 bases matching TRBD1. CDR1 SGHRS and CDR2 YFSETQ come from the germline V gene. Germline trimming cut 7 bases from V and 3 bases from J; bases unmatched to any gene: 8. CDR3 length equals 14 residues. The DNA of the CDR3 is TGCGCCAGCCGATCAGGGGGCTCGGACACTGAAGCTTTCTTT. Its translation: CASRSGGSDTEAFF.